The T cell receptor (beta chain) under discussion was sequenced for a study of OX40 agonist ivuxolimab in advanced cancers. In the study overall: Every 2 weeks, ivuxolimab was infused into the patients intravenously at between 0.01 and 10 mg/kg. A mean age of about 59 years, range about 20 to 85, was recorded, and 82.7% were male.

The CDR3 consists of 14 residues. With 5 bases clipped from V and 7 bases from J, the junction kept 9 bases outside the gene matches. Germline values: CDR1 MNHEY, CDR2 SMNVEV (reference sequence). Measured with immunoSEQ multiplex PCR; TCRdb has only the in-frame clones, and not every one. Of around 25,000 clones listed, more than 80% were seen once; the top ten hold around a sixth. The rearrangement uses TRBV27 and TRBJ2-7, with 9 positions matching TRBD1. The sequence was obtained from an adult with an advanced solid tumor such as melanoma, head and neck, liver or kidney cancer. The input for sequencing was CD4+ or CD8+ T cells sorted from blood, taken in a trial of the OX40 agonist ivuxolimab. CDR3 protein: CASSPGDRAREQYF. The DNA for the CDR3 is TGTGCCAGCAGTCCCGGGGACAGGGCACGAGAGCAGTACTTC.